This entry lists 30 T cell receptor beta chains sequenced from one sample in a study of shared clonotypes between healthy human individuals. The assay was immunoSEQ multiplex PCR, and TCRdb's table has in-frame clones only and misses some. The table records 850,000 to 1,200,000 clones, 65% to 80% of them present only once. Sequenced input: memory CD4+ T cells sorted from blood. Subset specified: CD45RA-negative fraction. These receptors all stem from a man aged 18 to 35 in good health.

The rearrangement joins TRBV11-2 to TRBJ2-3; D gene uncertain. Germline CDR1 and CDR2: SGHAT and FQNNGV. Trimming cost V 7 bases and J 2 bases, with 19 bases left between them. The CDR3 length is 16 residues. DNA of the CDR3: TGTGCCAGCACCTACTCGGTTGAAATCCACACAGATACGCAGTATTTT. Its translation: CASTYSVEIHTDTQYF.

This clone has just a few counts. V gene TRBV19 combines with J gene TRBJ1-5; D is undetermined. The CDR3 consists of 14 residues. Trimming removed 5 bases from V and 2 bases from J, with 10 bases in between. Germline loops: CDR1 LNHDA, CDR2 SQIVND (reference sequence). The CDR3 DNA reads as TGTGCCAGTAGTCTGTACATGGGCAATCAGCCCCAGCATTTT. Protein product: CASSLYMGNQPQHF.

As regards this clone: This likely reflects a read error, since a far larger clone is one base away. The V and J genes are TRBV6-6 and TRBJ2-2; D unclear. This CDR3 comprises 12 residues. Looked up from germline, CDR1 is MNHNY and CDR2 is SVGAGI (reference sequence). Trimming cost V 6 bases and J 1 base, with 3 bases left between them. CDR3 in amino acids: CASSGNTGELFF. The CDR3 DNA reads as TGTGCCAGCAGCGGGAACACCGGGGAGCTGTTTTTT.

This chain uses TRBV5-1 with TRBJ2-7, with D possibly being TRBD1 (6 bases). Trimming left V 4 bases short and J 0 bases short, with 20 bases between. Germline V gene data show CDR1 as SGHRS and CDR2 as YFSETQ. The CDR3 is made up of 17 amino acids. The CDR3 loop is CASSPYPWGTSSYEQYF. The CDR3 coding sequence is TGCGCCAGCAGCCCTTACCCCTGGGGGACAAGCTCCTACGAGCAGTACTTC.

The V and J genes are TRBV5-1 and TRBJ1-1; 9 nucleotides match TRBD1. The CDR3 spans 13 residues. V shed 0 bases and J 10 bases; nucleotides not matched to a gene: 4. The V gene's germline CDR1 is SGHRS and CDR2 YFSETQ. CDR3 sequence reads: CASSLETGGTAFF. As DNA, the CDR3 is TGCGCCAGCAGCTTGGAGACAGGGGGGACAGCTTTCTTT.

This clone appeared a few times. The CDR3 nucleotides are TGTGCCATCAGGCCCCAGGGGGTGAACACTGAAGCTTTCTTT. This gives the protein CAIRPQGVNTEAFF. This chain uses TRBV10-3 with TRBJ1-1; 7 positions agree with TRBD1. CDR1 ENHRY and CDR2 SYGVKD come from the germline V gene. CDR3 length: 14 residues. Unmatched junction bases numbered 4, after V lost 6 bases and J lost 0 bases.

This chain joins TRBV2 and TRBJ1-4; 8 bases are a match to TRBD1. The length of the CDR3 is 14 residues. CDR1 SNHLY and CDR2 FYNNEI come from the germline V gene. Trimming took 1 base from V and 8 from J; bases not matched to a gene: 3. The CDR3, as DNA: TGTGCCAGCAGTGAAGGGACAGGGCAGGAAAAACTGTTTTTT. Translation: CASSEGTGQEKLFF.

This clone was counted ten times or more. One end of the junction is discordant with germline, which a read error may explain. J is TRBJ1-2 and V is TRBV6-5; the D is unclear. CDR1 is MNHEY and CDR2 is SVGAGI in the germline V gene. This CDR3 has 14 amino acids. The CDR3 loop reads CASSDSGKDYGYTF. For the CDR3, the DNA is TGTGCCAGCAGTGACTCGGGGAAGGACTATGGCTACACCTTC.

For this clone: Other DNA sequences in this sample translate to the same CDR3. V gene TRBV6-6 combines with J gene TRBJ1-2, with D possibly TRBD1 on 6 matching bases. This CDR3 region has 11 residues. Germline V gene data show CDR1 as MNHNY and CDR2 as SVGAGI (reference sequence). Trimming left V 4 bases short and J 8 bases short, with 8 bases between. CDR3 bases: TGTGCCAGCAGTTTGGGGGGCGGCTACACCTTC. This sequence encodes CASSLGGGYTF.

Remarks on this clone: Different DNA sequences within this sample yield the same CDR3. CDR3: CAWSVSDEQFF. The CDR3 DNA is TGTGCCTGGAGTGTATCCGATGAGCAGTTCTTC. V and J are TRBV30 and TRBJ2-1, with unresolved D. This CDR3 has 11 amino acids. Trimming pared 0 bases from V and 8 bases from J, leaving 5 bases between. Germline CDR1 GTSNPN, CDR2 SVGIG (reference sequence).

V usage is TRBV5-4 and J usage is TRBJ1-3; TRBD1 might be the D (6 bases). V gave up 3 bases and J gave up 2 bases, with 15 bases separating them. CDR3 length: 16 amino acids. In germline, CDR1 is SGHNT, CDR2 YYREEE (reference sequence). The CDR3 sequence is CASSWGGGVAGNTIYF. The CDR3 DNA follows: TGTGCCAGCAGCTGGGGGGGCGGGGTCGCTGGAAACACCATATATTTT.

In DNA form, the CDR3 reads TGTGCCAGCAGCTTGGTTGGGGGCGCAAGCTATGGCTACACCTTC. Protein product: CASSLVGGASYGYTF. The chain employs TRBV5-5 and TRBJ1-2; possibly TRBD1 for D (6 bases). V was cut by 0 bases and J by 4 bases, with 13 bases left in between. The CDR3 length is 15 residues. Germline V gives CDR1 SGHKS, CDR2 YYEKEE (reference sequence).

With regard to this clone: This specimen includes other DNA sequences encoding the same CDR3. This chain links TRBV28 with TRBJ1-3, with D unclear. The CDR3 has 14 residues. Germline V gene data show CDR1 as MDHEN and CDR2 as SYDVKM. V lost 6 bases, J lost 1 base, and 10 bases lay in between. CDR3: CASRDRASGNTIYF. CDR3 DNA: TGTGCCAGCAGAGACCGCGCTTCTGGAAACACCATATATTTT. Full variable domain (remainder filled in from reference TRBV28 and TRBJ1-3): DVKVTQSSRYLVKRTGEKVFLECVQDMDHENMFWYRQDPGLGLRLIYFSYDVKMKEKGDIPEGYSVSREKKERFSLILESASTNQTSMYLCASRDRASGNTIYFGEGSWLTVV.

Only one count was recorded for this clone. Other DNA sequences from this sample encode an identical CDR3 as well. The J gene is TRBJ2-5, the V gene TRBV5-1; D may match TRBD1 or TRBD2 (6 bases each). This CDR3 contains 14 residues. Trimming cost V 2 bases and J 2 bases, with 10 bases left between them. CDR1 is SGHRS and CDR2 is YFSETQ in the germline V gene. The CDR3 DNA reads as TGCGCCAGCAGCTTAGGGGGGTCTCAAGAGACCCAGTACTTC. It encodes CASSLGGSQETQYF.

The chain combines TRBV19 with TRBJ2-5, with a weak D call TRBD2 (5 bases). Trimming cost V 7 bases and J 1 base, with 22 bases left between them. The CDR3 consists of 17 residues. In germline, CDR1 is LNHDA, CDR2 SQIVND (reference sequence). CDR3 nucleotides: TGTGCCAGTATCCAAACGGGGTACTTGGGGTTCCAAGAGACCCAGTACTTC. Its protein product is CASIQTGYLGFQETQYF.

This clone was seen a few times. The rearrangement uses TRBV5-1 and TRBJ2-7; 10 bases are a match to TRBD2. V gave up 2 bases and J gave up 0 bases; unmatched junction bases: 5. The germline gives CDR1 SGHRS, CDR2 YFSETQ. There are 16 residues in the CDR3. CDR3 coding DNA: TGCGCCAGCAGCTTACGCAGCGGGGGGGCCTCCTACGAGCAGTACTTC. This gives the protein CASSLRSGGASYEQYF.

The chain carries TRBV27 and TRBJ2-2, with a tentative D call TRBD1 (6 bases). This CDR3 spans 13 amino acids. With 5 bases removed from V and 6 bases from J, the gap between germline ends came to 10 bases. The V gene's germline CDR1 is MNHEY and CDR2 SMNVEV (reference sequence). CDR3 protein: CASSRGGPGELFF. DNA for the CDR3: TGTGCCAGCAGTCGTGGGGGCCCCGGGGAGCTGTTTTTT.

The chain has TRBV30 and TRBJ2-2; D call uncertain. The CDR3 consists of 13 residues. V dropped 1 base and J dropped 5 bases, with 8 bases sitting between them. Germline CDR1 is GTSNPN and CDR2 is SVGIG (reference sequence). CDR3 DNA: TGTGCCTGGAGTGCGATTTCTACCGGGGAGCTGTTTTTT. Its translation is CAWSAISTGELFF.

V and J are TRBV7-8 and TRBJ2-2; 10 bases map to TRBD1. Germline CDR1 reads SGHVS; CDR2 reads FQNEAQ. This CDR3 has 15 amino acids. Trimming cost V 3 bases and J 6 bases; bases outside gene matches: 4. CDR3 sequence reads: CASSLDRGSSGELFF. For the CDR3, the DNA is TGTGCCAGCAGCTTGGACAGGGGGTCGTCCGGGGAGCTGTTTTTT.

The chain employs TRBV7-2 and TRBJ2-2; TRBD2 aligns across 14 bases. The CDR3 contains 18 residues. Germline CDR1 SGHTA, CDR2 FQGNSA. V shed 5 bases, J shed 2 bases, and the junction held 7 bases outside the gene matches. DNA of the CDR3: TGTGCCAGCAGCCATCTCGGACTAGCGGGGGGTAACACCGGGGAGCTGTTTTTT. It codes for CASSHLGLAGGNTGELFF.

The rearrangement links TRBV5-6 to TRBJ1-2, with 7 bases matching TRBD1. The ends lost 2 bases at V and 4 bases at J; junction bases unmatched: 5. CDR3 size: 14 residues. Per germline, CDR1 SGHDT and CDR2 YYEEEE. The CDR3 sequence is CASSLERDSYGYTF. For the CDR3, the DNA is TGTGCCAGCAGCTTAGAACGGGACAGCTATGGCTACACCTTC. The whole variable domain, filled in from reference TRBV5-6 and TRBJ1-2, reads DAGVTQSPTHLIKTRGQQVTLRCSPKSGHDTVSWYQQALGQGPQFIFQYYEEEERQRGNFPDRFSGHQFPNYSSELNVNALLLGDSALYLCASSLERDSYGYTFGSGTRLTVV.

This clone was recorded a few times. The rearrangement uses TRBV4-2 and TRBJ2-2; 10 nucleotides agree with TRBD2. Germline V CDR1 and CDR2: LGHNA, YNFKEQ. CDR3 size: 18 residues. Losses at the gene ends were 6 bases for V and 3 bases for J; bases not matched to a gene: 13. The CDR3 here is CASSKGLAGAKYTGELFF. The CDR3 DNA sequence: TGTGCCAGCAGTAAGGGGCTAGCGGGGGCGAAATACACCGGGGAGCTGTTTTTT.

CDR3 DNA sequence: TGTGCCAGCAGCATTCCCTGGACAGGGGGCGCAGAGACCCAGTACTTC. The encoded protein is CASSIPWTGGAETQYF. The genes are TRBV7-9 and TRBJ2-5; TRBD1 matches at 11 bases. Germline V gene data show CDR1 as SEHNR and CDR2 as FQNEAQ (reference sequence). The CDR3 is made up of 16 amino acids. V shed 5 bases and J 4 bases; nucleotides not matched to a gene: 9. The full variable domain, its missing parts supplied by reference TRBV7-9 and TRBJ2-5, is DTGVSQNPRHKITKRGQNVTFRCDPISEHNRLYWYRQTLGQGPEFLTYFQNEAQLEKSRLLSDRFSAERPKGSFSTLEIQRTEQGDSAMYLCASSIPWTGGAETQYFGPGTRLLVL.

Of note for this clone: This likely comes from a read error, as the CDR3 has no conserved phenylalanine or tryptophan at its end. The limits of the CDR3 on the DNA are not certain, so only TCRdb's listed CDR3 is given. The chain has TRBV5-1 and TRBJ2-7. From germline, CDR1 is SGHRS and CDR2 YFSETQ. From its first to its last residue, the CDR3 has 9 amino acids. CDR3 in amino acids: CASSWLGRL.

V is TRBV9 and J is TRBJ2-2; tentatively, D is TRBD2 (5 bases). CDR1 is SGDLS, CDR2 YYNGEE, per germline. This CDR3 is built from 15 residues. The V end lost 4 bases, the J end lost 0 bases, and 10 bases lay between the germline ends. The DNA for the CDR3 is TGTGCCAGCAGCCGAGATAGCGCGAACACCGGGGAGCTGTTTTTT. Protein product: CASSRDSANTGELFF.

CDR3 sequence (DNA): TGCGCCAGCAGCCCGGGGACAGGGGGCGGTCAGGTCGGGGACTCCTACGAGCAGTACTTC. It specifies CASSPGTGGGQVGDSYEQYF. The J gene is TRBJ2-7, the V gene TRBV5-1, with 12 bases identical to TRBD1. Germline trimming cut 4 bases from V and 0 bases from J; bases unmatched to any gene: 17. In germline, CDR1 is SGHRS, CDR2 YFSETQ. CDR3 length: 20 residues.

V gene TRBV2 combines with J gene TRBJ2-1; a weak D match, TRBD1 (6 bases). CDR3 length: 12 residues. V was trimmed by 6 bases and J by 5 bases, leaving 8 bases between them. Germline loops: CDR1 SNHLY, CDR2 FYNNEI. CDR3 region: CASRGADNEQFF. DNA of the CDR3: TGTGCCAGCAGGGGGGCGGACAATGAGCAGTTCTTC.

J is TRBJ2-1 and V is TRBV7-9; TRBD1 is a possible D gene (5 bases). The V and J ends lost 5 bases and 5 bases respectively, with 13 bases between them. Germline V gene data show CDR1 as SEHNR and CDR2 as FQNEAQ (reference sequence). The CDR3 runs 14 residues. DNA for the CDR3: TGTGCCAGCAGCGACACTACAGGACACAATGAGCAGTTCTTC. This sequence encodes CASSDTTGHNEQFF.

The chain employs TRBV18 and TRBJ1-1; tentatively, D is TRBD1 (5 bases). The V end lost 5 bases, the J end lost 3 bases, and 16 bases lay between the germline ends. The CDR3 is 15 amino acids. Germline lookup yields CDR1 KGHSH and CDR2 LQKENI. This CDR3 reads CASSAIQALHTEAFF. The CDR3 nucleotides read TGTGCCAGCTCAGCGATACAGGCCCTGCACACTGAAGCTTTCTTT.

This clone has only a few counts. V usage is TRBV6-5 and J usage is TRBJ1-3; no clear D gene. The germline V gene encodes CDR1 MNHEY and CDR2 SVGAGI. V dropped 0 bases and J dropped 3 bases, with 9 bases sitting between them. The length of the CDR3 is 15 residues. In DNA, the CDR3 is TGTGCCAGCAGTTACTCGATTGGGAATGGAAACACCATATATTTT. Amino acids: CASSYSIGNGNTIYF.